Shown below are 6 T cell receptor beta chains from a single sample sequenced in a study of vaccination and CD4 T cells after COVID-19. The treatment here: roughly ten-day PBMC culture with coronavirus spike peptide pools or control peptides (ViraFEST assay). The Oncomine TCR Beta short-read assay was applied to DNA of cultured CD4+ T cells. TCRdb reanalysed the PCR reads using MiXCR and keeps one entry per CDR3 protein. This sample yields roughly 17,000 distinct CDR3 sequences, of which 45% to 70% are seen a single time; around 7.5% belongs to the top ten. These receptors lack a known antigen. The sequenced sample consisted of CD4+ T cells from blood, cultured in vitro. The receptors were sampled from a human donor who had recovered from COVID-19.

This clonotype was found a few times. J is TRBJ1-5 and V is TRBV7-9, with 7 bases lining up with TRBD1. Germline CDR1 is SEHNR and CDR2 is FQNEAQ (reference sequence). V shed 0 bases, J shed 8 bases, and the junction held 1 base outside the gene matches. This CDR3 contains 13 residues. Here the CDR3 reads CASSLAGGEPQHF. CDR3 sequence (DNA): TGTGCCAGCAGCTTAGCAGGGGGCGAGCCCCAGCATTTT. Combining the CDR3 with reference TRBV7-9 and TRBJ1-5 gives the whole variable domain DTGVSQNPRHKITKRGQNVTFRCDPISEHNRLYWYRQTLGQGPEFLTYFQNEAQLEKSRLLSDRFSAERPKGSFSTLEIQRTEQGDSAMYLCASSLAGGEPQHFGDGTRLSIL.

This clonotype came up a few times. The CDR3 DNA follows: TGTGCCAGCAGAGACACCTCTGGGGCCAACGTCCTGACTTTC. Its translation is CASRDTSGANVLTF. The chain combines TRBV3-1 with TRBJ2-6; D ambiguous. The CDR3 length is 14 residues. The ends were cut back, 6 bases at V and 0 bases at J, with 6 bases in the middle. CDR1 LGHDT and CDR2 YNNKEL come from the germline V gene (reference sequence). Full variable domain (rest looked up from reference TRBV3-1 and TRBJ2-6): DTAVSQTPKYLVTQMGNDKSIKCEQNLGHDTMYWYKQDSKKFLKIMFSYNNKELIINETVPNRFSPKSPDKAHLNLHINSLELGDSAVYFCASRDTSGANVLTFGAGSRLTVL.

This chain links TRBV15 with TRBJ1-5; D is perhaps TRBD1 (6 bases). V gave up 5 bases and J gave up 7 bases, with 21 bases separating them. The CDR3 covers 16 residues. Looked up from germline, CDR1 is LNHNV and CDR2 is YYDKDF (reference sequence). CDR3 DNA sequence: TGTGCCACCAGCCTCGGCTTACAGGGCTCGGGACAGCCCCAGCATTTT. It codes for CATSLGLQGSGQPQHF.

The chain recombines TRBV18 with TRBJ2-2; the match to TRBD2 covers 7 bases. The CDR3 consists of 16 residues. Trimming cost V 3 bases and J 6 bases; bases outside gene matches: 10. CDR1 is KGHSH, CDR2 LQKENI, per germline. The CDR3 is CASSPALASRPGELFF. CDR3 bases: TGTGCCAGCTCACCGGCACTAGCGAGCCGTCCCGGGGAGCTGTTTTTT.

The chain employs TRBV6-1 and TRBJ2-7; the D gene is possibly TRBD1 (7 bases). Per the germline V gene, CDR1 is MNHNS and CDR2 is SASEGT. This CDR3 region has 11 residues. Trimming removed 5 bases from V and 6 bases from J, with 8 bases in between. For the CDR3, the DNA is TGTGCCAGCAGTCAGGGGGGCGAGCAGTACTTC. The encoded protein is CASSQGGEQYF.

The rearrangement uses TRBV27 and TRBJ1-2, with 8 bases identical to TRBD1. Germline loops: CDR1 MNHEY, CDR2 SMNVEV (reference sequence). J lost 2 bases, V lost 2 bases, and 4 bases had no gene match. CDR3 length equals 15 residues. Written as DNA, the CDR3 is TGTGCCAGCAGTTTAACAGGGGGGCTAAACTATGGCTACACCTTC. Translating it yields CASSLTGGLNYGYTF.